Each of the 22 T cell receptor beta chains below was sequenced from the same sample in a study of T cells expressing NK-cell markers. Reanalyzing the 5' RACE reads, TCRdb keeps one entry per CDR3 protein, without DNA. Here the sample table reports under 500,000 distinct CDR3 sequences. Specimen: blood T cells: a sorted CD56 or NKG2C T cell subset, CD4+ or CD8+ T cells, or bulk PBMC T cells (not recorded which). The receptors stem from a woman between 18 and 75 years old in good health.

The CDR3 loop reads CASSLGGTTSTDTQYF. This chain joins TRBV7-2 and TRBJ2-3; the D call of TRBD1 rests on TCRdb alone, since no DNA is present to check it. This CDR3 has 16 amino acids. Germline CDR1 and CDR2: SGHTA and FQGNSA.

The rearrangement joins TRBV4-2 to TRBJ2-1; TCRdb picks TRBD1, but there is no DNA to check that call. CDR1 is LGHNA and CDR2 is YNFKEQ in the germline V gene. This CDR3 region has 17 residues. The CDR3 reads CASSQEGREGPYNEQFF.

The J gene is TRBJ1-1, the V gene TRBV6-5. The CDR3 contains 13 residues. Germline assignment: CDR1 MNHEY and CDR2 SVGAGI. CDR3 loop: CASSYSARLEAFF.

The CDR3 here is CASSLPGFNQPQHF. The chain recombines TRBV12-3 or TRBV12-4 with TRBJ1-5. This CDR3 comprises 14 residues.

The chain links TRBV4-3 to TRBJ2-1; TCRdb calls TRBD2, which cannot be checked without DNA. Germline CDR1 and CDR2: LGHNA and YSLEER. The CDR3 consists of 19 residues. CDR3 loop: CASSHLARTSGEIYNEQFF.

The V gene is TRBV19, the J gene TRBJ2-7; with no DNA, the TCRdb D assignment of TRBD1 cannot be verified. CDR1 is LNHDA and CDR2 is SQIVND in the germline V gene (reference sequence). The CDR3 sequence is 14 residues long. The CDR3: CASSAEGGIIEQYF.

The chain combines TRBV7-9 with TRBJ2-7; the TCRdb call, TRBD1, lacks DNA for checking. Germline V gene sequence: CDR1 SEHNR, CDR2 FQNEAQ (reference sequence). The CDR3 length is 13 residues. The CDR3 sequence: CASSFSGNNEQYF. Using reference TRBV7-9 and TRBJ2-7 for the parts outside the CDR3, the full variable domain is DTGVSQNPRHKITKRGQNVTFRCDPISEHNRLYWYRQTLGQGPEFLTYFQNEAQLEKSRLLSDRFSAERPKGSFSTLEIQRTEQGDSAMYLCASSFSGNNEQYFGPGTRLTVT.

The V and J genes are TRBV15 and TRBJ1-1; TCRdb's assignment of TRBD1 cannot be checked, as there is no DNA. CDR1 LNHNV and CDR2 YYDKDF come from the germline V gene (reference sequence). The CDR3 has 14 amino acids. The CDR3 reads CATSRVPETTEAFF.

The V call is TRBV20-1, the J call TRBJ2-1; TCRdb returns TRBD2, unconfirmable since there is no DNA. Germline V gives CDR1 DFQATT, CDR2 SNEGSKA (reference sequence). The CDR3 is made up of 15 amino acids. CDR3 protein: CSARLATKSYNEQFF.

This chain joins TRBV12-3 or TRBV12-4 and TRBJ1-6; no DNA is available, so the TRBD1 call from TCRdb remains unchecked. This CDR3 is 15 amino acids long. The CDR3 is CASSAHTGKNSPLHF.

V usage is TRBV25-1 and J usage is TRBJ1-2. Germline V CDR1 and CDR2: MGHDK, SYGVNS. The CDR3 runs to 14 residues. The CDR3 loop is CASSEYEDNYGYTF.

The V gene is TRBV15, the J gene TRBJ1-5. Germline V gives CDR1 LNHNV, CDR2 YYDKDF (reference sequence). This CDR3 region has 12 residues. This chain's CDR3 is CATSRGNQPQHF. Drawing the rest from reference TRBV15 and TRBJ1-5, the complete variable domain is DAMVIQNPRYQVTQFGKPVTLSCSQTLNHNVMYWYQQKSSQAPKLLFHYYDKDFNNEADTPDNFQSRRPNTSFCFLDIRSPGLGDTAMYLCATSRGNQPQHFGDGTRLSIL.

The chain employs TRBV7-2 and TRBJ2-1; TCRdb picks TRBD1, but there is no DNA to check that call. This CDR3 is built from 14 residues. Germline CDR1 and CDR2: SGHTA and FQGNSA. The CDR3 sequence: CASSSRTGVNEQFF.

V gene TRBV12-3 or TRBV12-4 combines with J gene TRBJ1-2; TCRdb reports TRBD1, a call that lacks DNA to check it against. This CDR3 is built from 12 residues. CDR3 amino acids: CASVDREYGYTF.

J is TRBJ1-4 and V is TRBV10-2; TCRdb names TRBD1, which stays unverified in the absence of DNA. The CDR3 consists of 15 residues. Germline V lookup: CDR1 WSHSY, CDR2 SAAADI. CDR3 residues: CASIPGVGSNEKLFF.

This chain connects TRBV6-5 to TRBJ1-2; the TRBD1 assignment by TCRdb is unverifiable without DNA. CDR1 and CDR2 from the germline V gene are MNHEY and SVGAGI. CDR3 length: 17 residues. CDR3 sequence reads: CASSSGTDRVHNYGYTF.

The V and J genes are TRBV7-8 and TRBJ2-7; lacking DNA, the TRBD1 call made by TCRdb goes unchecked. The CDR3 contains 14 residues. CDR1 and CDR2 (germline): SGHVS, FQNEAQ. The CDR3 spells CASSPPGQGYEQYF.

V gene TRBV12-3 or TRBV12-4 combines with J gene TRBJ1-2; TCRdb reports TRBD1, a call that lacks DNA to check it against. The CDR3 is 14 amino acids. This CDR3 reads CASSSGQPAYGYTF.

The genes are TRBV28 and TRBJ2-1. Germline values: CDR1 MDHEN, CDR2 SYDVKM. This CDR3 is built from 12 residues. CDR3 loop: CASSPDSNEQFF.

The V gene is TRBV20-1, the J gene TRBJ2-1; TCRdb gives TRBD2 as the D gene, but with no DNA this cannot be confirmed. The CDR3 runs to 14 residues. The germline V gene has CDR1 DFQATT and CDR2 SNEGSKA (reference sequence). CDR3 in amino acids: CSARGRGLAGEQFF.

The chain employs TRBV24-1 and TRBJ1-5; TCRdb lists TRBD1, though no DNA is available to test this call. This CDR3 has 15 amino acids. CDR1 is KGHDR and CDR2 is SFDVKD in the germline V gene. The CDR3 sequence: CATSDRTGINQPQHF.

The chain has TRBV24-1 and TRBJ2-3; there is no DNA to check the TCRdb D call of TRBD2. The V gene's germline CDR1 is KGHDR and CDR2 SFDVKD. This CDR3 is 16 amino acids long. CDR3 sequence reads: CAASGTSGTSTDTQYF.